One T cell receptor (beta chain) is described in this entry. Its antigen is as yet unknown. This entry is derived from a study of shared clonotypes between healthy human individuals. General study points: Clonotypes not shared had lower generation probabilities than those common to all four donors. An anticipated effect of sequencing depth on clonotype sharing among donors was recognized. Specimens sampled were limited to blood, with tissue repertoires likely differing.

Using 200 ng DNA, around 30,000 T cell genomes, the sorted-subset replicate PCRs were run. This table comes from immunoSEQ multiplex PCR, and its TCRdb copy is limited to in-frame clones, with some not included. This table has a few million clones, 93% appearing once. Trimming stripped 0 bases from V and 5 bases from J, with 11 bases between. Germline V gene sequence: CDR1 LGHNA, CDR2 YSLEER. The CDR3 spans 14 residues. The V and J genes are TRBV4-3 and TRBJ2-7; D might be TRBD2 (5 bases). The TCR sequence derives from a man between 18 and 35 years old in good health. Some clones in this sample may be carry-over from other donors' samples. Sequencing was carried out using naive CD4+ T cells from PBMCs. As for subset: CD45RA+ positively selected. The DNA of the CDR3 is TGCGCCAGCAGCCAAGATGAGGGCGGCGACGAGCAGTACTTC. The encoded protein is CASSQDEGGDEQYF.